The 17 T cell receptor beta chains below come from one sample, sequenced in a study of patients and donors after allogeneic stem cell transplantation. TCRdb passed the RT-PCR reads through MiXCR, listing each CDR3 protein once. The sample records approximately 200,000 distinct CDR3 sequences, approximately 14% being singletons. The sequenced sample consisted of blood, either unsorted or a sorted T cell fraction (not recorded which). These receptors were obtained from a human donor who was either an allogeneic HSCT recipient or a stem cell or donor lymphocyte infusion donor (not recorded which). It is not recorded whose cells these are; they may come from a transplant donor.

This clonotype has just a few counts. This CDR3 reads CASSPSIRTSGGRSYNEQFF. The CDR3 DNA reads TGTGCCAGCAGCCCCTCGATCCGGACTAGCGGGGGGCGATCCTACAATGAGCAGTTCTTC. The chain recombines TRBV11-1 with TRBJ2-1, with 14 positions matching TRBD2. V shed 5 bases, J shed 1 base, and the junction held 13 bases outside the gene matches. This CDR3 contains 20 residues. Germline values: CDR1 SGHAT, CDR2 FQDESV (reference sequence).

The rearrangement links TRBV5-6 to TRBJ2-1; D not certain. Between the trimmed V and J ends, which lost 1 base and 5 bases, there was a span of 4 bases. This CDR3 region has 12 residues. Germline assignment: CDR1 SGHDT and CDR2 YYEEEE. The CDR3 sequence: CASSLIDNEQFF. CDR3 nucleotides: TGTGCCAGCAGCTTGATAGACAATGAGCAGTTCTTC.

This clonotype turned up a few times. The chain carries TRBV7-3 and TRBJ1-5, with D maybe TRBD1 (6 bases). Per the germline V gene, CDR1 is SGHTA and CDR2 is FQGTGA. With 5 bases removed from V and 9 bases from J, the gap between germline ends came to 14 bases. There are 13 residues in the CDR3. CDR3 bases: TGTGCCAGCAGCCCGGGCCAGGGGTTGCCCCAGCATTTT. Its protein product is CASSPGQGLPQHF.

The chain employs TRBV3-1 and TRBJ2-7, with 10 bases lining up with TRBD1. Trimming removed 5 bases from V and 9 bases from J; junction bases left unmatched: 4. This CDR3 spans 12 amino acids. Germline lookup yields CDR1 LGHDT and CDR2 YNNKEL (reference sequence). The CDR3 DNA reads TGTGCCAGCAGCAACGACAGGGGGCGGCAGTACTTC. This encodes CASSNDRGRQYF.

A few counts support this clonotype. The CDR3 sequence is CASVFQTNTGELFF. The CDR3 region has the DNA TGTGCCAGCGTGTTCCAAACGAACACCGGGGAGCTGTTTTTT. The chain links TRBV2 to TRBJ2-2; D gene ambiguous. CDR3 length equals 14 residues. Germline CDR1 SNHLY, CDR2 FYNNEI. V lost 8 bases and J 0 bases, leaving 10 bases between the germline ends. The complete variable domain, with remaining parts taken from reference TRBV2 and TRBJ2-2, reads EPEVTQTPSHQVTQMGQEVILRCVPISNHLYFYWYRQILGQKVEFLVSFYNNEISEKSEIFDDQFSVERPDGSNFTLKIRSTKLEDSAMYFCASVFQTNTGELFFGEGSRLTVL.

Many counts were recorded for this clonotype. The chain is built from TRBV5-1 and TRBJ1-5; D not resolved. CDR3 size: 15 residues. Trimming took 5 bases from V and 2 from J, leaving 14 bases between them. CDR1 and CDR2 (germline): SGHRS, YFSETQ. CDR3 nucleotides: TGCGCCAGCAGTCCGGTGGGGATCGGCAATCAGCCCCAGCATTTT. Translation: CASSPVGIGNQPQHF.

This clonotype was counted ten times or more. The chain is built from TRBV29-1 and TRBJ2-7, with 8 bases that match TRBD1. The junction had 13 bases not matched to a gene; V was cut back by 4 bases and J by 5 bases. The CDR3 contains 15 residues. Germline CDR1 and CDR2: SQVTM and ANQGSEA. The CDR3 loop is CSVALGGRGRDEQYF. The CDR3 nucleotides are TGCAGCGTTGCCCTAGGCGGCAGGGGGCGCGACGAGCAGTACTTC.

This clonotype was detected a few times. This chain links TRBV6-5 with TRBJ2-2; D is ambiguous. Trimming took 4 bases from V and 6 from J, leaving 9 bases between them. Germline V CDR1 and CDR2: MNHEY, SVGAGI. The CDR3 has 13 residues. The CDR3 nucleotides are TGTGCCAGCAGTTTAGGGCCCCCCGGGGAGCTGTTTTTT. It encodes CASSLGPPGELFF.

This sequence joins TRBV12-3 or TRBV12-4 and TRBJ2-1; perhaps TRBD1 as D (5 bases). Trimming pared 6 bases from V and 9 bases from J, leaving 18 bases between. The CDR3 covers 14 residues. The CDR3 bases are TGTGCCAGCAGCCGTCAGGGTTTGGGCAGTGAGCAGTTCTTC. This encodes CASSRQGLGSEQFF.

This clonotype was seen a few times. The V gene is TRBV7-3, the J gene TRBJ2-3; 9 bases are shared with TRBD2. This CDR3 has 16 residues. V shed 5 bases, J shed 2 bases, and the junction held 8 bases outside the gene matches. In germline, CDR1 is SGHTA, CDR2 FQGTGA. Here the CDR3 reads CASSPQGLALTDTQYF. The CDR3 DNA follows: TGTGCCAGCAGCCCGCAGGGACTAGCACTCACAGATACGCAGTATTTT.

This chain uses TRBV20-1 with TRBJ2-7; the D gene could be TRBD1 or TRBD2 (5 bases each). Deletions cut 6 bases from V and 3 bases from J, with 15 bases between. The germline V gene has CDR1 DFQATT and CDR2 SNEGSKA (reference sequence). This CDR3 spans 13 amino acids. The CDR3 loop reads CSALPGAGYEQYF. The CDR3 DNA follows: TGCAGTGCCCTTCCCGGGGCAGGCTACGAGCAGTACTTC.

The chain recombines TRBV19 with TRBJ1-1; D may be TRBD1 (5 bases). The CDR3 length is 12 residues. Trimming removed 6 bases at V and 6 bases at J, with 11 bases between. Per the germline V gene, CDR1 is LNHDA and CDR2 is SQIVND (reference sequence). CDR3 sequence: CASSRQYAEAFF. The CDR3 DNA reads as TGTGCCAGTAGCAGACAGTACGCTGAAGCTTTCTTT.

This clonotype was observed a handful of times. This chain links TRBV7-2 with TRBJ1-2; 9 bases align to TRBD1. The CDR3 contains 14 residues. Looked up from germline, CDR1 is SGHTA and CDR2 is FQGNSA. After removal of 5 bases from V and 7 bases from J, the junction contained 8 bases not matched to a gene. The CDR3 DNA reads TGTGCCAGCAGCCCCCGGACAGGGGATGGTGGCTACACCTTC. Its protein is CASSPRTGDGGYTF.

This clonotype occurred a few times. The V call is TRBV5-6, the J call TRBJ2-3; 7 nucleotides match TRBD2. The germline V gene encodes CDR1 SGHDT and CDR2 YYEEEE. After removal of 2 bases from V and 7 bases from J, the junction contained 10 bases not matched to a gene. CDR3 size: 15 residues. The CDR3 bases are TGTGCCAGCAGCTTATTACGGGAGGAAGTAAATACGCAGTATTTT. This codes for CASSLLREEVNTQYF.

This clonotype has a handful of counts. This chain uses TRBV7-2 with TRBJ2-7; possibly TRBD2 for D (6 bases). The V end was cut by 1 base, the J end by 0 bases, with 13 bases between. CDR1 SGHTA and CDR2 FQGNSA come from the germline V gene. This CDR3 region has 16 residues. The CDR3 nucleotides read TGTGCCAGCAGCTTAGGCAGGGCGGGGAGCTCCTACGAGCAGTACTTC. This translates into CASSLGRAGSSYEQYF.

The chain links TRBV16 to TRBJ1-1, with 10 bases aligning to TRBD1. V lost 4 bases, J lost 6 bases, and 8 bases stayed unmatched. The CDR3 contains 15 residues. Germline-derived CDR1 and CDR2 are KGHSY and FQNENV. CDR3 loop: CASSLDGQGVSEAFF. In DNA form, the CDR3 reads TGTGCCAGCAGCCTCGACGGACAGGGGGTATCTGAAGCTTTCTTT.

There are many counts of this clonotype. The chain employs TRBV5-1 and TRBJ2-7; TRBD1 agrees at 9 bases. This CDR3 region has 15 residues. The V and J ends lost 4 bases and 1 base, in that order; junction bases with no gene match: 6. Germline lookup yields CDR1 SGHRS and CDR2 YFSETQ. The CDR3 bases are TGCGCCAGCAGCCCCGACAGGGGGTTATCCTACGAGCAGTACTTC. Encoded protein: CASSPDRGLSYEQYF.